This TCR beta chain was captured by sequencing in a study of T-cell memory formation after mild COVID-19. General observations from the study: The authors did not confirm SARS-CoV-2 specificity of second-wave clones peaking day 37. Clones which contracted sat mainly in CM and EM if CD4+, and in EMRA if CD8+. Pre-infection memory held some responding clones, suggesting pre-existing cross-reactive T cells responded.

The 5'RACE method, run with constant-segment primers, produced TCR alpha and TCR beta cDNA libraries (carrying sample barcodes and UMIs). Each CDR3 protein is one row after TCRdb ran MiXCR on the 5' RACE reads. The repertoire includes approximately 300,000 distinct CDR3 sequences, 15% to 20% of them detected once, and about a fifth sits in the top ten. To note about this clonotype: Its matching antigen is unknown.

The CDR3 is 15 residues long. CDR1 MDHEN and CDR2 SYDVKM come from the germline V gene. After removal of 2 bases from V and 7 bases from J, the junction contained 6 bases not matched to a gene. The specimen was PBMCs or a T cell subset sorted from them (not recorded which). This receptor was obtained from a man between 18 and 29 years old who had mild COVID-19 (a few samples of this study predate the infection). Cell type and time point are not known. The chain is built from TRBV28 and TRBJ1-5; TRBD1 matches 9 bases. The DNA of the CDR3 is TGTGCCAGCAGTTTAACAGGGGGCACGGGGCAGCCCCAGCATTTT. Amino acid sequence: CASSLTGGTGQPQHF.